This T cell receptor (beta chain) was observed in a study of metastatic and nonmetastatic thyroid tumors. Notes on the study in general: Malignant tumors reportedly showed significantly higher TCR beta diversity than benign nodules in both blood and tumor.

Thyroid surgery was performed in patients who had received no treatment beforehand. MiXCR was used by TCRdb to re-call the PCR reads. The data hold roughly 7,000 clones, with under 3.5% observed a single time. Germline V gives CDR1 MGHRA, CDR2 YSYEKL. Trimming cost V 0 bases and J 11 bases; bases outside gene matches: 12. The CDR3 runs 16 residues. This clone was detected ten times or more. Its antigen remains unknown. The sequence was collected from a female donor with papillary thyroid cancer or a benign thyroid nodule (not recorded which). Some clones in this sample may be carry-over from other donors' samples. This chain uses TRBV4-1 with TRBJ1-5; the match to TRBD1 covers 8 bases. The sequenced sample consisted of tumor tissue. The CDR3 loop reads CASSQDGTGGVSSQHF. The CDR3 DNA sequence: TGCGCCAGCAGCCAAGATGGCACAGGGGGTGTTTCGTCCCAGCATTTT.